The entry that follows covers one T cell receptor (beta chain) sequence. The PCR contained 60 Vbeta and 13 Jbeta primers. The assay was immunoSEQ multiplex PCR, and TCRdb's table has in-frame clones only and misses some. This sample has some 120,000 clones, with 79% found just once. The sample is drawn from a study of cytomegalovirus exposure and HLA in healthy donors. This sequence originates from a young man in good health and CMV-seronegative. Sample: PBMCs.

The CDR3 here is CSVGQGTNYGYTF. The CDR3 DNA follows: TGCAGCGTGGGACAGGGGACTAACTATGGCTACACCTTC. This rearrangement joins TRBV29-1 to TRBJ1-2, with 10 bases fitting TRBD1. This CDR3 region has 13 residues. V was clipped by 6 bases and J by 0 bases; unmatched bases: 1. CDR1 SQVTM and CDR2 ANQGSEA come from the germline V gene.